These 13 T cell receptor beta chains share one sample of origin, sequenced in a study of molecular identifiers for immune sequencing clone quantification. TCRdb redid the calling of the PCR reads with MiXCR, one entry per CDR3 protein. The repertoire consists of about 97,000 distinct CDR3 sequences, with less than 35% occurring once and the leading ten covering about 9.1%. Sequencing was done on a sample of naive CD8+ T cells from blood, with Jurkat cell RNA spiked in. Stated subset: FACS-sorted CD8+CD4-CCR7+CD45RA+ naive T cells. These TCRs come from a human donor in good health. Some libraries in this study had Jurkat cell RNA spiked in.

The sample holds a few counts of this clonotype. The V call is TRBV7-9, the J call TRBJ2-7; perhaps TRBD2 as D (6 bases). Germline lookup yields CDR1 SEHNR and CDR2 FQNEAQ (reference sequence). This CDR3 contains 14 residues. V lost 2 bases, J lost 7 bases, and 15 bases lay in between. CDR3 sequence: CASSLQAPGEEQYF. The CDR3 region has the DNA TGTGCCAGCAGCTTACAGGCGCCGGGGGAGGAGCAGTACTTC.

A remark on this clonotype: One end of the junction does not line up with germline, which may come from a read error. J is TRBJ1-1 and V is TRBV13; D not resolved. The CDR3 is made up of 12 amino acids. CDR1 and CDR2 from the germline V gene are PRHDT and FYEKMQ (reference sequence). The DNA of the CDR3 is TGTGCCAGCAGCTCCCCAACCACGGGAGCTATCTTT. It encodes CASSSPTTGAIF.

A few counts support this clonotype. This sequence joins TRBV27 and TRBJ2-3; 7 nucleotides agree with TRBD2. The V gene's germline CDR1 is MNHEY and CDR2 SMNVEV (reference sequence). This CDR3 has 15 residues. The V gene end was trimmed by 5 bases and the J gene end by 10 bases; junction bases not matched to a gene: 15. This CDR3 is CASSPLTTSRSAQYF. As DNA, the CDR3 is TGTGCCAGCAGTCCCCTAACGACTAGCAGGTCGGCGCAGTATTTT.

The chain has TRBV28 and TRBJ1-5; D is unclear. Trimming stripped 3 bases from V and 2 bases from J, with 11 bases between. The CDR3 spans 15 residues. Germline loops: CDR1 MDHEN, CDR2 SYDVKM. The CDR3 reads CASSFAPMGNQPQHF. As DNA, the CDR3 is TGTGCCAGCAGTTTTGCACCTATGGGCAATCAGCCCCAGCATTTT. Using reference TRBV28 and TRBJ1-5 for the parts outside the CDR3, the full variable domain is DVKVTQSSRYLVKRTGEKVFLECVQDMDHENMFWYRQDPGLGLRLIYFSYDVKMKEKGDIPEGYSVSREKKERFSLILESASTNQTSMYLCASSFAPMGNQPQHFGDGTRLSIL.

This clonotype was recorded only once. The rearrangement uses TRBV28 and TRBJ1-5, with D perhaps matching TRBD1 (5 bases). The length of the CDR3 is 15 residues. V dropped 6 bases and J dropped 4 bases, with 16 bases sitting between them. CDR1 is MDHEN, CDR2 SYDVKM, per germline. The CDR3 reads CASRGTRELNQPQHF. In DNA form, the CDR3 reads TGTGCCAGCAGGGGTACCAGGGAACTAAATCAGCCCCAGCATTTT.

The chain employs TRBV12-3 or TRBV12-4 and TRBJ2-5; D is perhaps TRBD1 or TRBD2 (6 bases each). Trimming cost V 4 bases and J 1 base, with 10 bases left between them. The CDR3 loop spans 14 amino acids. CDR3 protein: CASSWGASQETQYF. The CDR3 region has the DNA TGTGCCAGCAGTTGGGGGGCCTCCCAAGAGACCCAGTACTTC.

Regarding this clonotype: Since the CDR3 does not end with the conserved phenylalanine or tryptophan, this likely comes from a read error. The genes are TRBV10-2 and TRBJ2-7, with 8 bases identical to TRBD1. The trim removed 6 bases at V and 2 bases at J, leaving 6 bases unmatched. The CDR3 spans 14 residues. CDR1 and CDR2 from the germline V gene are WSHSY and SAAADI. DNA for the CDR3: TGCGCCAGCAGCCTGAGGGGACAGGCCTACGAGCAGTACTCC. Protein: CASSLRGQAYEQYS.

There are many counts of this clonotype. V is TRBV7-3 and J is TRBJ2-3, with a tentative D call TRBD2 (6 bases). V dropped 5 bases and J dropped 8 bases, with 8 bases sitting between them. The V gene's germline CDR1 is SGHTA and CDR2 FQGTGA. The CDR3 contains 11 residues. In nucleotides, the CDR3 is TGTGCCAGCAGCGCCGGGGGTACGCAGTATTTT. Translated, it gives CASSAGGTQYF.

The J gene is TRBJ2-3, the V gene TRBV6-1; 8 nucleotides agree with TRBD2. The V and J ends lost 6 bases and 5 bases, in that order; junction bases with no gene match: 19. The CDR3 runs to 18 residues. Germline loops: CDR1 MNHNS, CDR2 SASEGT. The chain's CDR3 is CASSDQPGVAGWVDTQYF. In DNA, the CDR3 is TGTGCCAGCAGCGATCAACCCGGGGTAGCGGGATGGGTAGATACGCAGTATTTT.

The sample holds a few counts of this clonotype. V and J are TRBV7-8 and TRBJ2-7, with D tentatively TRBD2 (6 bases). The CDR3 loop spans 14 amino acids. V lost 3 bases to trimming and J lost 3 bases, with 12 bases between them. The germline CDR1 and CDR2 sequences are SGHVS and FQNEAQ. The CDR3 region is CASSFGRGGYEQYF. The CDR3 coding sequence is TGTGCCAGCAGCTTCGGGCGGGGAGGCTACGAGCAGTACTTC.

This clonotype was observed many times. The rearrangement links TRBV29-1 to TRBJ2-7; possibly TRBD1 for D (5 bases). Per the germline V gene, CDR1 is SQVTM and CDR2 is ANQGSEA. CDR3 size: 15 residues. V was cut by 2 bases and J by 2 bases, with 16 bases left in between. The chain's CDR3 is CSVESSREGAYEQYF. The CDR3 nucleotides are TGCAGCGTTGAATCCAGCAGGGAAGGGGCCTACGAGCAGTACTTC.

The J gene is TRBJ2-1, the V gene TRBV9, with D tentatively TRBD1 (6 bases). Trimming cost V 1 base and J 4 bases, with 12 bases left between them. The CDR3 has 15 residues. From germline, CDR1 is SGDLS and CDR2 YYNGEE. CDR3 bases: TGTGCCAGCAGCGTACGGATACAGGGATACAATGAGCAGTTCTTC. Its translation is CASSVRIQGYNEQFF.

The genes are TRBV6-5 and TRBJ2-7; 12 positions agree with TRBD2. Germline CDR1 reads MNHEY; CDR2 reads SVGAGI. V shed 0 bases, J shed 6 bases, and the junction held 9 bases outside the gene matches. The CDR3 totals 17 residues. CDR3 bases: TGTGCCAGCAGTTACTCGATAAGAGGACTAGCGGGACGCGAGCAGTACTTC. It yields the protein CASSYSIRGLAGREQYF.